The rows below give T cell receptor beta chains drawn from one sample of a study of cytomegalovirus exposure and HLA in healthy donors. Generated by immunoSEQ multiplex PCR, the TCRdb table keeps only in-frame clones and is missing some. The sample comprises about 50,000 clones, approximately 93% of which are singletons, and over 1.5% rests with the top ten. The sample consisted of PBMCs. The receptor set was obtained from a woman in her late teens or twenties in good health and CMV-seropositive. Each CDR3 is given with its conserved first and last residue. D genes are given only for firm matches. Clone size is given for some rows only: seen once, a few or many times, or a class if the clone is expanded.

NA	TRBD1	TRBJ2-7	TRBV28	TGTGCCAGCAGTTCATACAGGGGATTGGCCTACGAGCAGTACTTC	CASSSYRGLAYEQYF
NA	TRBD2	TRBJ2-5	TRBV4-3	TGCGCCAGCAGCCGATCAATAGCGGGGGGGCGGGAGACCCAGTACTTC	CASSRSIAGGRETQYF
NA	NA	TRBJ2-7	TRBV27	TGTGCCAGCAGTCGTAACTACGAGCAGTACTTC	CASSRNYEQYF
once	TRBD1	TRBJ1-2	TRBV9	TGTGCCAGCAGCAGGGACAGCTATGGCTACACCTTC	CASSRDSYGYTF
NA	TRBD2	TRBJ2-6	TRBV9	TGTGCCAGCAGCGTCAACGGGGGGTACTCTGGGGCCAACGTCCTGACTTTC	CASSVNGGYSGANVLTF
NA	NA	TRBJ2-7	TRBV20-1	TGCAGTGCAGCCCCTGGCTACGAGCAGTACTTC	CSAAPGYEQYF
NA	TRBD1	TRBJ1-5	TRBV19	TGTGCCAGTAGATCCCGCGACAGGGTGAACCAGCCCCAGCATTTT	CASRSRDRVNQPQHF
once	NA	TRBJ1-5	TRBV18	TGTGCCAGCTCACCAGGACAGTACAATCAGCCCCAGCATTTT	CASSPGQYNQPQHF
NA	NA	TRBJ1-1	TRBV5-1	TGCGCCAGCAGCTTAACGACAGCGAACACTGAAGCTTTCTTT	CASSLTTANTEAFF
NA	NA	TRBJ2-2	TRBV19	TGTGCCAGTGGCCTACAGACAACCGGGGAGCTGTTTTTT	CASGLQTTGELFF
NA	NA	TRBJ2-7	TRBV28	TGTGCCAGCAGTTTCGAGGGCTACGAGCAGTACTTC	CASSFEGYEQYF
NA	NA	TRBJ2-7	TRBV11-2	TGTGCCAGCAGCTCCTCCCGGCAGGGGATTTCCTACGAGCAGTACTTC	CASSSSRQGISYEQYF
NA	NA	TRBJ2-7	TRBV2	TGTGCCAGCAGTGACCGGGTCTCCCTCATCTACGAGCAGTACTTC	CASSDRVSLIYEQYF
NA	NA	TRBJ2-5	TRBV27	TGTGCCAGCAGCCCGGACACAGGGAAAGAGACCCAGTACTTC	CASSPDTGKETQYF
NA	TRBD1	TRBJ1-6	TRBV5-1	TGCGCCAGCAGCCAGGGGACAGGGGTTAATTCACCCCTCCACTTT	CASSQGTGVNSPLHF
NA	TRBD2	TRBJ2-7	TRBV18	TGTGCCAGCTCACCAGATGCGGGGGCCTACGAGCAGTACTTC	CASSPDAGAYEQYF
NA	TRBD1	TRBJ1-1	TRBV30	TGTGCCTGGAATGGACAGGGGAACACTGAAGCTTTCTTT	CAWNGQGNTEAFF
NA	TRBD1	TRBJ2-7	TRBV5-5	TGTGCCAGCAGCTTGGAACAGGGGCCTTCCTACGAGCAGTACTTC	CASSLEQGPSYEQYF
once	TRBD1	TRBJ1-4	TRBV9	TGTGCCAGCAGTGTCACGGGACAGTTTAATGAAAAACTGTTTTTT	CASSVTGQFNEKLFF
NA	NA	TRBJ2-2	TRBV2	TGTGCCAGCAGTGTCCGGGCCGGGGAGCTGTTTTTT	CASSVRAGELFF
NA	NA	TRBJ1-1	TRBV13	TGTGCCAGCACCTCCAACACTGAAGCTTTCTTT	CASTSNTEAFF
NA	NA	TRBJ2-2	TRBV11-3	TGTGCCAGCTCCCAAAGGGACTCCGGGGAGCTGTTTTTT	CASSQRDSGELFF
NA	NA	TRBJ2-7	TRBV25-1	TGTGCCAGCAGTGAATGGTCCAGGGACGAGCAGTACTTC	CASSEWSRDEQYF
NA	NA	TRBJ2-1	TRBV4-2	TGTGCCAGCCGTCCGGGTGACTCCTACAATGAGCAGTTCTTC	CASRPGDSYNEQFF
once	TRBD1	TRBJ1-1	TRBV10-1	TGCGCCAGCAGTGAGGGACAGGGGACGAGTACTGAAGCTTTCTTT	CASSEGQGTSTEAFF
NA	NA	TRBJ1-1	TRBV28	TGTGCCAGTCGGGGGGGGAGAACTGAAGCTTTCTTT	CASRGGRTEAFF
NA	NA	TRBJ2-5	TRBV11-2	TGTGCCAGCAGTTTTAACCAGCCGAGGGCCCAGTACTTC	CASSFNQPRAQYF
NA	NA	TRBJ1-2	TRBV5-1	TGCGCCAGCAGCTTGTCCACTTCCCTCCTGAACCCTATAAAAGGCTACACCTTC	CASSLSTSLLNPIKGYTF